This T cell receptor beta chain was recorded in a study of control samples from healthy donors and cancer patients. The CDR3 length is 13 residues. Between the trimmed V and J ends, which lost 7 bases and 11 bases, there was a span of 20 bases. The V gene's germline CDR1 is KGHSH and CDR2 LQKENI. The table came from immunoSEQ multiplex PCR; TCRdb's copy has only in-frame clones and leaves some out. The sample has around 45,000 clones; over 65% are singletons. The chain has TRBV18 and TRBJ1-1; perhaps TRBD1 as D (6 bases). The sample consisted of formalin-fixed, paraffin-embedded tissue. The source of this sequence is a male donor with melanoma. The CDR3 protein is CASFSGGREEAFF. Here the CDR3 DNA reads TGTGCCAGCTTCTCCGGGGGCAGGGAGGAGGCTTTCTTT.